This passage covers 19 T cell receptor beta chains from one sample sequenced in a study of metastatic and nonmetastatic thyroid tumors. TCRdb reanalyzed the PCR reads via MiXCR. Among under 40,000 clones listed, less than 20% were seen once. Thyroid surgery was performed in patients who had received no treatment beforehand. The sequenced material came from blood. All receptors come from a female donor with papillary thyroid cancer or a benign thyroid nodule (not recorded which). Some clones in this sample may be carry-over from other donors' samples.

This clone appeared many times. The chain recombines TRBV20-1 with TRBJ1-1; D unclear. The V end was cut by 4 bases, the J end by 3 bases, with 9 bases between. In germline, CDR1 is DFQATT, CDR2 SNEGSKA (reference sequence). CDR3 length: 12 residues. Written as DNA, the CDR3 is TGCAGTGCTACATCTGGGGACACTGAAGCTTTCTTT. This gives the protein CSATSGDTEAFF.

Ten or more counts support this clone. This chain links TRBV12-3 or TRBV12-4 with TRBJ2-7; D may correspond to TRBD1 or TRBD2 (5 bases each). CDR3 length: 12 amino acids. Between the trimmed V and J ends, which lost 3 bases and 4 bases, there was a span of 7 bases. CDR3: CASSFGGYEQYF. CDR3 bases: TGTGCCAGCAGTTTTGGGGGTTACGAGCAGTACTTC.

The chain combines TRBV13 with TRBJ2-5; 10 bases fit TRBD2. Germline trimming cut 3 bases from V and 1 base from J; bases unmatched to any gene: 5. Germline assignment: CDR1 PRHDT and CDR2 FYEKMQ (reference sequence). This CDR3 has 16 amino acids. CDR3 sequence (DNA): TGTGCCAGCAGCTTCGGGAGCGGGAGGGGCCAAGAGACCCAGTACTTC. Amino acids: CASSFGSGRGQETQYF.

This clone was picked up many times. The chain carries TRBV20-1 and TRBJ2-1; 8 bases are a match to TRBD2. The germline V gene encodes CDR1 DFQATT and CDR2 SNEGSKA (reference sequence). V shed 2 bases, J shed 6 bases, and the junction held 6 bases outside the gene matches. The CDR3 runs 14 residues. Here the CDR3 DNA reads TGCAGTGCTAGAAGAGCGGGAGTTGGCAATGAGCAGTTCTTC. Amino acids: CSARRAGVGNEQFF.

This clone was counted ten times or more. The chain combines TRBV12-3 or TRBV12-4 with TRBJ1-1; D possibly corresponds to TRBD1 (5 bases). The CDR3 covers 13 residues. The germline V and J ends were trimmed by 2 bases and 8 bases, with 12 bases remaining between them. The CDR3 nucleotides are TGTGCCAGCAGTTTACAGGGAATCCGCGAAGCTTTCTTT. Residues: CASSLQGIREAFF.

This clone appeared many times. The rearrangement links TRBV10-2 to TRBJ2-4; 14 bases fit TRBD2. The CDR3 is 15 residues long. Trimming at V came to 7 bases and at J to 4 bases, leaving 3 bases not matched to a gene. Germline-derived CDR1 and CDR2 are WSHSY and SAAADI. The chain's CDR3 is CASTGLAGGKNIQYF. CDR3 DNA: TGCGCCAGCACTGGACTAGCGGGAGGAAAAAACATTCAGTACTTC.

This clone was seen many times. This chain links TRBV3-1 with TRBJ1-2; TRBD1 matches at 7 bases. CDR1 is LGHDT, CDR2 YNNKEL, per germline (reference sequence). V lost 3 bases and J lost 7; bases outside the gene matches: 5. The length of the CDR3 is 13 residues. CDR3 sequence reads: CASSHPTGFGYTF. The DNA for the CDR3 is TGTGCCAGCAGCCACCCGACAGGGTTTGGCTACACCTTC.

This clone was counted many times. V usage is TRBV5-5 and J usage is TRBJ1-1; D may be TRBD1 (5 bases). The germline V gene encodes CDR1 SGHKS and CDR2 YYEKEE (reference sequence). V was trimmed by 0 bases and J by 2 bases, leaving 8 bases between them. The CDR3 covers 14 residues. DNA for the CDR3: TGTGCCAGCAGCTTGGGGGGGTTCAACACTGAAGCTTTCTTT. Translating it yields CASSLGGFNTEAFF. The variable domain in full, with the rest retrieved from reference TRBV5-5 and TRBJ1-1, is DAGVTQSPTHLIKTRGQQVTLRCSPISGHKSVSWYQQVLGQGPQFIFQYYEKEERGRGNFPDRFSARQFPNYSSELNVNALLLGDSALYLCASSLGGFNTEAFFGQGTRLTVV.

This clone showed up many times. The V call is TRBV30, the J call TRBJ1-5; a possible D gene is TRBD1 (5 bases). The V end was cut by 2 bases, the J end by 3 bases, with 11 bases between. The CDR3 spans 14 residues. Per germline, CDR1 GTSNPN and CDR2 SVGIG (reference sequence). The CDR3 sequence: CAWSLGVLNQPQHF. CDR3 bases: TGTGCCTGGAGTCTAGGGGTCCTCAATCAGCCCCAGCATTTT.

There are many counts of this clone. CDR3 loop: CASSFDRQETQYF. Here the CDR3 DNA reads TGCGCCAGCAGCTTTGACAGACAAGAGACCCAGTACTTC. V gene TRBV5-1 combines with J gene TRBJ2-5, with D tentatively TRBD1 (5 bases). Trimming pared 2 bases from V and 2 bases from J, leaving 7 bases between. CDR3 size: 13 residues. Germline assignment: CDR1 SGHRS and CDR2 YFSETQ.

This clone was found many times. V and J are TRBV6-1 and TRBJ2-7; D uncertain. Trimming removed 8 bases from V and 2 bases from J, with 13 bases in between. Germline lookup yields CDR1 MNHNS and CDR2 SASEGT. The CDR3 has 13 amino acids. CDR3 loop: CASVSSPPYEQYF. CDR3 DNA sequence: TGTGCCAGCGTATCCAGTCCTCCCTACGAGCAGTACTTC.

This clone has at least ten counts. V usage is TRBV19 and J usage is TRBJ2-1, with TRBD2 identical over 11 bases. CDR1 is LNHDA and CDR2 is SQIVND in the germline V gene (reference sequence). This CDR3 is built from 16 residues. Germline trimming cut 5 bases from V and 10 bases from J; bases unmatched to any gene: 13. This chain's CDR3 is CASSSGTSGQRREQFF. CDR3 in DNA: TGTGCCAGTAGTTCCGGGACTAGCGGCCAGCGGCGGGAGCAGTTCTTC.

This clone showed up many times. J is TRBJ1-5 and V is TRBV30; the D is unclear. This CDR3 spans 13 amino acids. Germline CDR1 reads GTSNPN; CDR2 reads SVGIG (reference sequence). V was pared by 4 bases and J by 2 bases, with 9 bases between. CDR3 region: CAWKTDGNQPQHF. CDR3 DNA: TGTGCCTGGAAAACCGACGGCAATCAGCCCCAGCATTTT.

This clone has at least ten counts. The chain employs TRBV5-4 and TRBJ2-7; 10 nucleotides align to TRBD1. CDR1 and CDR2 (germline): SGHNT, YYREEE (reference sequence). CDR3 length: 18 residues. V lost 5 bases to trimming and J lost 4 bases; unmatched junction nucleotides: 18. CDR3 amino acids: CASRLGGQGSPPGYEQYF. CDR3 coding DNA: TGTGCCAGCAGGCTTGGGGGACAGGGGAGCCCTCCTGGTTACGAGCAGTACTTC.

Worth noting for this clone: A much larger clone is a single base away; this may be a read error. J is TRBJ2-5 and V is TRBV27; 10 bases agree with TRBD1. The junction had 8 bases not matched to a gene; V was cut back by 8 bases and J by 5 bases. CDR1 is MNHEY and CDR2 is SMNVEV in the germline V gene (reference sequence). The CDR3 covers 14 residues. In nucleotides, the CDR3 is TGTGCCAGCGGAAGACAGGGGGCCTGGGAGACCCAGTACTTC. It encodes CASGRQGAWETQYF.

This clone was observed at least ten times. V gene TRBV30 combines with J gene TRBJ2-1; D ambiguous. The V gene lost 0 bases and the J gene lost 4 bases, with 7 bases spanning the gap. CDR3 length equals 13 residues. Germline CDR1 is GTSNPN and CDR2 is SVGIG (reference sequence). DNA for the CDR3: TGTGCCTGGAGTGTAGCCGAATACAATGAGCAGTTCTTC. Translated, it gives CAWSVAEYNEQFF.

By proportion, this clone is medium-sized. The chain employs TRBV6-1 and TRBJ2-7, with unresolved D. The germline V gene has CDR1 MNHNS and CDR2 SASEGT. The CDR3 length is 17 residues. V lost 5 bases to trimming and J lost 0 bases, with 20 bases between them. CDR3 in DNA: TGTGCCAGCAGTTCCGCCCACGGTATGAGGATCTCCTACGAGCAGTACTTC. This encodes CASSSAHGMRISYEQYF.

The V and J genes are TRBV15 and TRBJ2-5; the match to TRBD1 covers 10 bases. J gave up 4 bases and V 1 base, and 15 bases lay outside the gene matches. There are 19 residues in the CDR3. Germline CDR1 is LNHNV and CDR2 is YYDKDF (reference sequence). The CDR3 loop is CATSRATRSVRTGGETQYF. CDR3 coding DNA: TGTGCCACCAGCAGAGCTACCAGGTCCGTGCGGACAGGGGGAGAGACCCAGTACTTC.

By share, this clone counts as medium-sized. The chain uses TRBV19 and TRBJ1-5; TRBD1 matches 7 bases. Germline V gene data show CDR1 as LNHDA and CDR2 as SQIVND (reference sequence). This CDR3 region has 18 residues. The trim removed 5 bases at V and 0 bases at J, leaving 13 bases unmatched. CDR3: CASSLGQVAGVSNQPQHF. DNA of the CDR3: TGTGCCAGTAGTCTCGGACAGGTAGCGGGAGTTAGCAATCAGCCCCAGCATTTT.